Following are 10 T cell receptor beta chains from one sample sequenced in a study of cytomegalovirus exposure and HLA in healthy donors. A multiplex PCR was run with 60 Vbeta primers and 13 Jbeta primers. Assay used: immunoSEQ multiplex PCR; TCRdb lists only in-frame clones, some missing. This table holds some 110,000 clones, 74% found once. Sequencing input: PBMCs. These receptors all come from a woman between 50 and 59 years old in good health and CMV-seropositive.

The J gene is TRBJ1-6, the V gene TRBV7-2, with D perhaps TRBD1 (6 bases). The V gene's germline CDR1 is SGHTA and CDR2 FQGNSA. The CDR3 totals 16 residues. The V gene lost 5 bases and the J gene lost 9 bases, with 20 bases spanning the gap. This CDR3 reads CASSPLNRALGSPLHF. As DNA, the CDR3 is TGTGCCAGCAGCCCTCTTAACAGGGCTCTCGGTTCACCCCTCCACTTT.

The sample holds a few counts of this clone. The chain is built from TRBV15 and TRBJ1-5, with TRBD1 matching over 8 bases. The ends lost 3 bases at V and 4 bases at J; junction bases unmatched: 5. CDR3 size: 15 residues. Germline values: CDR1 LNHNV, CDR2 YYDKDF (reference sequence). The CDR3 nucleotides read TGTGCCACCAGCAGGGAGGACAGGGATAATCAGCCCCAGCATTTT. Protein sequence: CATSREDRDNQPQHF. Full variable domain (rest looked up from reference TRBV15 and TRBJ1-5): DAMVIQNPRYQVTQFGKPVTLSCSQTLNHNVMYWYQQKSSQAPKLLFHYYDKDFNNEADTPDNFQSRRPNTSFCFLDIRSPGLGDTAMYLCATSREDRDNQPQHFGDGTRLSIL.

The chain carries TRBV28 and TRBJ1-5; D is unresolved. Trimming took off 2 bases at V and 6 bases at J, with 14 bases between the two ends. Germline V gives CDR1 MDHEN, CDR2 SYDVKM. This CDR3 spans 15 amino acids. CDR3 sequence reads: CASSLSPGIGQPQHF. DNA of the CDR3: TGTGCCAGCAGTTTAAGTCCGGGGATAGGTCAGCCCCAGCATTTT.

The V gene is TRBV2, the J gene TRBJ1-2; no firm D call. CDR1 SNHLY and CDR2 FYNNEI come from the germline V gene. The CDR3 spans 14 residues. Trimming removed 3 bases from V and 2 bases from J, with 10 bases in between. Written as DNA, the CDR3 is TGTGCCAGCAGTGATGGTCTAGAGAACTATGGCTACACCTTC. Its protein is CASSDGLENYGYTF.

This chain connects TRBV2 to TRBJ1-3; no clear D. Germline V CDR1 and CDR2: SNHLY, FYNNEI. The V and J ends lost 3 bases and 4 bases respectively, with 31 bases between them. The CDR3 is 21 residues long. This chain's CDR3 is CASSDDFPGSSSRATGNTIYF. For the CDR3, the DNA is TGTGCCAGCAGTGATGATTTTCCCGGGAGCTCCTCGAGGGCGACAGGAAACACCATATATTTT.

The chain is built from TRBV10-3 and TRBJ1-2; perhaps TRBD1 as D (6 bases). The CDR3 totals 14 residues. Germline assignment: CDR1 ENHRY and CDR2 SYGVKD. Trimming shortened V by 3 bases and J by 8 bases, and 16 bases separated the two germline ends. The CDR3 loop is CAISESRDMGGYTF. DNA for the CDR3: TGTGCCATCAGTGAATCCCGGGACATGGGGGGCTACACCTTC.

The chain uses TRBV5-1 and TRBJ2-7, with TRBD1 matching 7 bases. This CDR3 spans 15 amino acids. V lost 0 bases, J lost 1 base, and 4 bases stayed unmatched. CDR1 and CDR2 (germline): SGHRS, YFSETQ. The CDR3 is CASSLAGTASYEQYF. CDR3 sequence (DNA): TGCGCCAGCAGCTTGGCGGGGACAGCTTCCTACGAGCAGTACTTC.

The chain links TRBV6-6 to TRBJ2-5; 9 bases are a match to TRBD1. The J call may be faulty, since TRBJ2-7 better matches the DNA end. The CDR3 covers 15 residues. Looked up from germline, CDR1 is MNHNY and CDR2 is SVGAGI (reference sequence). The CDR3: CASGTGDRAFNEQYF. The CDR3, as DNA: TGTGCCAGCGGTACAGGGGACAGGGCGTTCAACGAGCAGTACTTC.

This chain joins TRBV4-1 and TRBJ2-5, with TRBD2 as a possible D gene (7 bases). Germline V gene data show CDR1 as MGHRA and CDR2 as YSYEKL. The CDR3 runs to 15 residues. V lost 1 base to trimming and J lost 5 bases, with 14 bases between them. In DNA form, the CDR3 reads TGCGCCAGCAGCCAAGGGGCGGGGGCCAGGGAGACCCAGTACTTC. This codes for CASSQGAGARETQYF.

This clone was detected only once. The chain joins TRBV2 to TRBJ1-1; D not resolved. The CDR3 is 12 amino acids. Deletions cut 4 bases from V and 6 bases from J, with 9 bases between. Germline V gene data show CDR1 as SNHLY and CDR2 as FYNNEI. CDR3 amino acids: CASSVQSAEAFF. The CDR3 DNA reads as TGTGCCAGCAGTGTCCAAAGCGCTGAAGCTTTCTTT.